There are a few counts of the clone carrying this TCR beta chain. Looked up from germline, CDR1 is MDHEN and CDR2 is SYDVKM. This CDR3 contains 13 residues. V shed 10 bases and J 9 bases; nucleotides not matched to a gene: 10. The data were taken from a study of T cell responses to AZD1222 COVID-19 vaccine. The assay was immunoSEQ multiplex PCR, and TCRdb's table has in-frame clones only and misses some. The table records about 74,000 clones, about 91% of them present only once. The sequence was obtained from an adult who received the AZD1222 COVID-19 vaccine. Sequenced here: peripheral blood, sampled 28 days after the second AZD1222 dose. The chain has TRBV28 and TRBJ2-1; the match to TRBD1 covers 9 bases. In nucleotides, the CDR3 is TGTGCCAACGCGGGACAGGGTGTTCCTGAGCAGTTCTTC. The encoded protein is CANAGQGVPEQFF.